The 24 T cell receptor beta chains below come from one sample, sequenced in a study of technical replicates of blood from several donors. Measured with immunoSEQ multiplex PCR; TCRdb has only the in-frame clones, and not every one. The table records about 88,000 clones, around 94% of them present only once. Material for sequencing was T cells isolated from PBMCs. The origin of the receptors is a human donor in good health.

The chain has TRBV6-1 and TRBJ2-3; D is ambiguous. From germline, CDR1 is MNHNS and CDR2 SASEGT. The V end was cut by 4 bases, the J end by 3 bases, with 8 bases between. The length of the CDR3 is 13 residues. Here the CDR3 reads CASSAVPTDTQYF. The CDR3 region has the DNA TGTGCCAGCAGTGCGGTGCCAACAGATACGCAGTATTTT.

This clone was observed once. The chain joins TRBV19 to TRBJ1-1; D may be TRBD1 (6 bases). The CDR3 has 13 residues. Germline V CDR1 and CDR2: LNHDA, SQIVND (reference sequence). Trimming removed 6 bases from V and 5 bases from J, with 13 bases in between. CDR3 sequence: CASSRRGGTEAFF. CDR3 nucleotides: TGTGCCAGTAGCCGCAGGGGTGGAACTGAAGCTTTCTTT.

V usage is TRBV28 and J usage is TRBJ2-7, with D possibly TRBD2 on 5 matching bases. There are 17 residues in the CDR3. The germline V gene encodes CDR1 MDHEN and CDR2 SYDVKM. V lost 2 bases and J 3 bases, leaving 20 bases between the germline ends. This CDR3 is CASSLTLRGGFNYEQYF. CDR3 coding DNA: TGTGCCAGCAGTTTAACCCTCCGGGGTGGATTCAACTACGAGCAGTACTTC.

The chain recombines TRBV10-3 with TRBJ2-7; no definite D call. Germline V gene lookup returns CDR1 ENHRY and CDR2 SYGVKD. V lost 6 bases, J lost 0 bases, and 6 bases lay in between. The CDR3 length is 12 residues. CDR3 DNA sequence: TGTGCCATCAGCTTAAACTCCTACGAGCAGTACTTC. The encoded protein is CAISLNSYEQYF.

CDR3 residues: CASSLGGTTSTDTQYF. The CDR3 bases are TGTGCCAGCAGTCTTGGCGGGACCACTAGCACAGATACGCAGTATTTT. The V call is TRBV6-6, the J call TRBJ2-3, with D maybe TRBD2 (6 bases). The germline V and J ends were trimmed by 5 bases and 0 bases, with 15 bases remaining between them. The V gene's germline CDR1 is MNHNY and CDR2 SVGAGI (reference sequence). The CDR3 length is 16 residues.

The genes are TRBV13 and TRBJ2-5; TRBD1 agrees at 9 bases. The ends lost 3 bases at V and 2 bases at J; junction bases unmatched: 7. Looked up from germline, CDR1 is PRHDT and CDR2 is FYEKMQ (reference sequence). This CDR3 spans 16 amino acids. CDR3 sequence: CASSFIAGTGQETQYF. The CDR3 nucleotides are TGTGCCAGCAGCTTCATCGCCGGGACAGGGCAAGAGACCCAGTACTTC.

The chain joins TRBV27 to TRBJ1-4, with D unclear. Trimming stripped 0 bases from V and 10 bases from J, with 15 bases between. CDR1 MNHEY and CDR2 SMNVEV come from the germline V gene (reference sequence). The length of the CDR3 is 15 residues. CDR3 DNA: TGTGCCAGCAGTTTATCGGTTGGGAGGGATGGAAAACTGTTTTTT. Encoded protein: CASSLSVGRDGKLFF.

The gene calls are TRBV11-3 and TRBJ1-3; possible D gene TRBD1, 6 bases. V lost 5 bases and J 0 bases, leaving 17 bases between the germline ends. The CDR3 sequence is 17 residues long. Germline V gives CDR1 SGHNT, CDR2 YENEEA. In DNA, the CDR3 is TGTGCCAGCAGCCGACGCGGGGGCCTGAGCTCTGGAAACACCATATATTTT. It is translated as CASSRRGGLSSGNTIYF. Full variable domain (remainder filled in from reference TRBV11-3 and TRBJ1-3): EAGVVQSPRYKIIEKKQPVAFWCNPISGHNTLYWYLQNLGQGPELLIRYENEEAVDDSQLPKDRFSAERLKGVDSTLKIQPAELGDSAVYLCASSRRGGLSSGNTIYFGEGSWLTVV.

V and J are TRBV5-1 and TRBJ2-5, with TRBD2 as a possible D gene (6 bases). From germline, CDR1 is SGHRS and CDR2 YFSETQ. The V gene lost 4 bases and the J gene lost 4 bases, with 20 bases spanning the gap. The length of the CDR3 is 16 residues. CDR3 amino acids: CASSPFPTAGGETQYF. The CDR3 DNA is TGCGCCAGCAGCCCCTTCCCGACAGCCGGGGGAGAGACCCAGTACTTC.

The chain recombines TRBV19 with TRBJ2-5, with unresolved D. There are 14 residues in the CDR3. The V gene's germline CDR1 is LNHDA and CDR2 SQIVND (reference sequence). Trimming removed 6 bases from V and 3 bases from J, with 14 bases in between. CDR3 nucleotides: TGTGCCAGTAGCAATCCGGGTCGAGAAGAGACCCAGTACTTC. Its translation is CASSNPGREETQYF.

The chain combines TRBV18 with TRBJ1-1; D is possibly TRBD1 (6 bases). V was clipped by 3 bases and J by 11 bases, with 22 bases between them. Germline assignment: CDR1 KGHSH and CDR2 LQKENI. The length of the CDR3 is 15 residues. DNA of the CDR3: TGTGCCAGCTCACCGCGGTACCGGACAGAAGTCGCGGCTTTCTTT. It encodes CASSPRYRTEVAAFF.

In nucleotides, the CDR3 is TGTGCCAGCAGCTCCGGCCCCGGACAGAAGAACACCGGGGAGCTGTTTTTT. Protein: CASSSGPGQKNTGELFF. This sequence joins TRBV5-6 and TRBJ2-2; the D gene is possibly TRBD1 (6 bases). CDR3 size: 17 residues. V shed 3 bases and J shed 1 base, with 16 bases lying between them. Germline V gene data show CDR1 as SGHDT and CDR2 as YYEEEE.

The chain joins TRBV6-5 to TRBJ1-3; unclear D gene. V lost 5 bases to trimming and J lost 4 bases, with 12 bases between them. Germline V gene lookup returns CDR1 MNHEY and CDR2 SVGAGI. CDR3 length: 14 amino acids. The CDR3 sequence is CASSQEGVGNTIYF. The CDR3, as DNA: TGTGCCAGCAGTCAGGAGGGAGTCGGAAACACCATATATTTT.

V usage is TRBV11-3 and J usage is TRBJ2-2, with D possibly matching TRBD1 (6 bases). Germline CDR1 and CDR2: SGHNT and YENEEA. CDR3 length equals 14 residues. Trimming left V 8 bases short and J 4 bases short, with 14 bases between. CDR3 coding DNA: TGTGCCAGCTTGAGAGGGGGTATCACCGGGGAGCTGTTTTTT. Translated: CASLRGGITGELFF.

DNA for the CDR3: TGTGCCAGCAGCTTAGGAACCACACCAGAAAAACTGTTTTTT. Protein sequence: CASSLGTTPEKLFF. The gene calls are TRBV7-9 and TRBJ1-4; D is undetermined. V was clipped by 1 base and J by 8 bases, with 11 bases between them. CDR3 size: 14 residues. Germline lookup yields CDR1 SEHNR and CDR2 FQNEAQ (reference sequence).

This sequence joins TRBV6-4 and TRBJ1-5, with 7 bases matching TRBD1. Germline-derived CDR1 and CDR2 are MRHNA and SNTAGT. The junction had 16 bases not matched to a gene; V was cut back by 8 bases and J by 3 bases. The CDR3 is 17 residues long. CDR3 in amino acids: CASLIYRIGGPNQPQHF. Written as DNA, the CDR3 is TGTGCCAGCCTTATCTACAGGATAGGGGGCCCCAATCAGCCCCAGCATTTT.

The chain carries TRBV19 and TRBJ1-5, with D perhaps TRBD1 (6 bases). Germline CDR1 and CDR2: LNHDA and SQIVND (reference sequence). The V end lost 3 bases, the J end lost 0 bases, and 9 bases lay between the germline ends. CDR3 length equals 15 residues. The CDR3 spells CASSMTGHSNQPQHF. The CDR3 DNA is TGTGCCAGTAGTATGACGGGACATAGCAATCAGCCCCAGCATTTT.

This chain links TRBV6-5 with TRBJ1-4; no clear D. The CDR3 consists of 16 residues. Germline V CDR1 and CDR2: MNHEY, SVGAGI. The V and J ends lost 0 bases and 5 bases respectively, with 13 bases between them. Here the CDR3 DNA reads TGTGCCAGCAGTTACTCGAGTTTCTCCGCAAATGAAAAACTGTTTTTT. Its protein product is CASSYSSFSANEKLFF.

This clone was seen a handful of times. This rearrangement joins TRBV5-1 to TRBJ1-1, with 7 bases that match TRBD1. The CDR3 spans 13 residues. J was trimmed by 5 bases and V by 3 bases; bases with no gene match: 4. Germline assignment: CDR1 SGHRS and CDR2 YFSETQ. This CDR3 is CASSSGTATEAFF. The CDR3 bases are TGCGCCAGCAGCTCCGGGACAGCAACTGAAGCTTTCTTT.

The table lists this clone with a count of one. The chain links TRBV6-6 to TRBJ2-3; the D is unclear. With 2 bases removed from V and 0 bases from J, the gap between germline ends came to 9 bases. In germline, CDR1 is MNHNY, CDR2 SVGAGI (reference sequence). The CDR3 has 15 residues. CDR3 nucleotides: TGTGCCAGCAGTTACGAGGCAGATAGCACAGATACGCAGTATTTT. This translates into CASSYEADSTDTQYF.

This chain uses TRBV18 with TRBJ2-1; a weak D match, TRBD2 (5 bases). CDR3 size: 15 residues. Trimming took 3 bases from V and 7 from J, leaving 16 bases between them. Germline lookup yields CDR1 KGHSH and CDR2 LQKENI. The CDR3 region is CASSPVGDRRNEQFF. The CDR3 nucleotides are TGTGCCAGCTCACCGGTCGGGGATCGTCGAAATGAGCAGTTCTTC.

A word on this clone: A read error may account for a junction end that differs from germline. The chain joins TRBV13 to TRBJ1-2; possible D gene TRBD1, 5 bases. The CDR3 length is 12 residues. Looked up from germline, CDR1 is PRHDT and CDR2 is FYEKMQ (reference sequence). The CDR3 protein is CASSLSGLQRAF. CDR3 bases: TGTGCCAGCAGCTTATCGGGACTACAAAGAGCCTTC.

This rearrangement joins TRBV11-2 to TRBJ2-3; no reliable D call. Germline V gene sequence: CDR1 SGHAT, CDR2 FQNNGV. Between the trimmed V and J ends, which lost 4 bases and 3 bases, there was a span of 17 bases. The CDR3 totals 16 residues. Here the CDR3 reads CASSSGSLWATDTQYF. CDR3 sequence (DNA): TGTGCCAGCAGCTCAGGATCCCTGTGGGCGACAGATACGCAGTATTTT.

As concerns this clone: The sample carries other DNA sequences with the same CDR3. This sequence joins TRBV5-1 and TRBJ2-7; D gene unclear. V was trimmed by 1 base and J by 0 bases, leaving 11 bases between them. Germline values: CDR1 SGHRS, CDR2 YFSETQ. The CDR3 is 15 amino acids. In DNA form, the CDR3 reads TGCGCCAGCAGCTTGAGCTCGGGTAGCTCCTACGAGCAGTACTTC. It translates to CASSLSSGSSYEQYF.